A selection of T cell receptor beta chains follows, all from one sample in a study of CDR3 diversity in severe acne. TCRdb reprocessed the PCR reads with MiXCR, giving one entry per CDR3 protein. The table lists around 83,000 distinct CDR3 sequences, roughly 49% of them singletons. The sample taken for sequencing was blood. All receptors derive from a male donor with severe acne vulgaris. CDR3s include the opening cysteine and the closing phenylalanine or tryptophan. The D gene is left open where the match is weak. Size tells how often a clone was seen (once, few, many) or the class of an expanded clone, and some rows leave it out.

cdr3_nt: TGTGCCAGCAGTCTTTCCGGGAACAATGAGCAGTTCTTC; cdr3_aa: CASSLSGNNEQFF; d_call: .; clone_size: .; j_call: TRBJ2-1; v_call: TRBV27
cdr3_nt: TGTGCCAGCAGCCAAGTTAGAGGGGAAGGGCCCAAAGAGACCCAGTACTTC; cdr3_aa: CASSQVRGEGPKETQYF; d_call: .; clone_size: many; j_call: TRBJ2-5; v_call: TRBV3-1
cdr3_nt: TGCGCCAGCAGCCCCCGTGGGGGGGACGGTGAGCAGTTCTTC; cdr3_aa: CASSPRGGDGEQFF; d_call: TRBD2; clone_size: few; j_call: TRBJ2-1; v_call: TRBV5-1
cdr3_nt: TGTGCCAGCAGGGGGCGGGGGGGCGGGCACTACAATGAGCAGTTCTTC; cdr3_aa: CASRGRGGGHYNEQFF; d_call: TRBD2; clone_size: .; j_call: TRBJ2-1; v_call: TRBV25-1
cdr3_nt: TGCAGTGCTAGAGATTGGTTGGACGATAGCAATCAGCCCCAGCATTTT; cdr3_aa: CSARDWLDDSNQPQHF; d_call: .; clone_size: .; j_call: TRBJ1-5; v_call: TRBV20-1
cdr3_nt: TGTGCCAGCAGGTCTCCAGATTTGAACACCGGGGAGCTGTTTTTT; cdr3_aa: CASRSPDLNTGELFF; d_call: .; clone_size: .; j_call: TRBJ2-2; v_call: TRBV6-6
cdr3_nt: TGTGCCAGTACCCCGGGACAGGGGGCCTACGAGCAGTACTTC; cdr3_aa: CASTPGQGAYEQYF; d_call: TRBD1; clone_size: .; j_call: TRBJ2-7; v_call: TRBV19
cdr3_nt: TGCGCCAGCAGCTTGGTGGGGGGGAGCACTGAAGCTTTCTTT; cdr3_aa: CASSLVGGSTEAFF; d_call: .; clone_size: few; j_call: TRBJ1-1; v_call: TRBV5-1
cdr3_nt: TGCACTCAGGGGGCCAGGGGTGAGCAGTTCTTC; cdr3_aa: CTQGARGEQFF; d_call: TRBD1; clone_size: few; j_call: TRBJ2-1; v_call: TRBV20-1
cdr3_nt: TGTGCCACCAGCGCTAGCGGTACCTACGAGCAGTACTTC; cdr3_aa: CATSASGTYEQYF; d_call: TRBD2; clone_size: .; j_call: TRBJ2-7; v_call: TRBV15
cdr3_nt: TGTGCCAGCAGCCTCGATACGGCTGGCCGGAGGAACACTGAAGCTTTCTTT; cdr3_aa: CASSLDTAGRRNTEAFF; d_call: .; clone_size: many; j_call: TRBJ1-1; v_call: TRBV7-2
cdr3_nt: TGTGCCAGCAGTGAGGACGGGAACACTGAAGCTTTCTTT; cdr3_aa: CASSEDGNTEAFF; d_call: .; clone_size: .; j_call: TRBJ1-1; v_call: TRBV7-9
cdr3_nt: TGTGCCAGCAGCTTAGTGGCTTACCCGCCGGGGGAGCAGTACTTC; cdr3_aa: CASSLVAYPPGEQYF; d_call: .; clone_size: .; j_call: TRBJ2-7; v_call: TRBV7-9
cdr3_nt: TGTGCCAGCAGCTCAACTATCGGGGTAGGGGAGACCCAGTTCTTC; cdr3_aa: CASSSTIGVGETQFF; d_call: .; clone_size: few; j_call: TRBJ2-1; v_call: TRBV13
cdr3_nt: TGTGCCAGCAGCTCGCAGGTGGTCGAAAAAGCTAACTATGGCTACACCTTC; cdr3_aa: CASSSQVVEKANYGYTF; d_call: .; clone_size: .; j_call: TRBJ1-2; v_call: TRBV7-9
cdr3_nt: TGTGCCAGCAGCTGGGTGACCGGGACAGTGAACTATGGCTACACCTTC; cdr3_aa: CASSWVTGTVNYGYTF; d_call: TRBD1; clone_size: .; j_call: TRBJ1-2; v_call: TRBV2
cdr3_nt: TGTGCCAGCAGCCTCAATACCGGGACGGTAACCTACGAGCAGTACTTC; cdr3_aa: CASSLNTGTVTYEQYF; d_call: .; clone_size: .; j_call: TRBJ2-7; v_call: TRBV7-9
cdr3_nt: TGTGCCAGCAGCGGCGGAACGCTCGGGGAGCTGTTTTTT; cdr3_aa: CASSGGTLGELFF; d_call: .; clone_size: .; j_call: TRBJ2-2; v_call: TRBV11-2
cdr3_nt: TGTGCCAGCAGCTTAGCGGCTGAGCAGTTCTTC; cdr3_aa: CASSLAAEQFF; d_call: .; clone_size: .; j_call: TRBJ2-1; v_call: TRBV7-8
cdr3_nt: TGTGCCAGCAGCCAAGGGGTCGGGGGGAACTACTATGGCTACACCTTC; cdr3_aa: CASSQGVGGNYYGYTF; d_call: .; clone_size: .; j_call: TRBJ1-2; v_call: TRBV24-1
cdr3_nt: TGCGCCAGCAGCTTGTTTGGTAGCACAGGGGGCAGCAATCAGCCCCAGCATTTT; cdr3_aa: CASSLFGSTGGSNQPQHF; d_call: TRBD1; clone_size: .; j_call: TRBJ1-5; v_call: TRBV5-1
cdr3_nt: TGTGCCAGCAGCTTACAGGGGCTCTCTGGAAACACCATATATTTT; cdr3_aa: CASSLQGLSGNTIYF; d_call: .; clone_size: .; j_call: TRBJ1-3; v_call: TRBV11-2
cdr3_nt: TGTGCCAGCAGCCAACCGGGGGCTACCTACGAGCAGTACTTC; cdr3_aa: CASSQPGATYEQYF; d_call: .; clone_size: .; j_call: TRBJ2-7; v_call: TRBV7-9
cdr3_nt: TGTGCCAGCAGCTGGAAGGATAATTCACCCCTCCACTTT; cdr3_aa: CASSWKDNSPLHF; d_call: .; clone_size: .; j_call: TRBJ1-6; v_call: TRBV7-3
cdr3_nt: TGTGCCAGCAGTGAATCAATCAGGGGTAATTCACCCCTCCACTTT; cdr3_aa: CASSESIRGNSPLHF; d_call: .; clone_size: .; j_call: TRBJ1-6; v_call: TRBV25-1
cdr3_nt: TGTGCCACCAGTGATCAGGGGGGGGACAGAGGCAACTATGGCTACACCTTC; cdr3_aa: CATSDQGGDRGNYGYTF; d_call: TRBD1; clone_size: .; j_call: TRBJ1-2; v_call: TRBV24-1
cdr3_nt: TGTGCCAGCAGCTCGCAGAGGGGAGCGGGAGTAGGCGATGAGCAGTTCTTC; cdr3_aa: CASSSQRGAGVGDEQFF; d_call: TRBD2; clone_size: medium-sized; j_call: TRBJ2-1; v_call: TRBV9
cdr3_nt: TGCGCCAGCAGCGTTTCCGGGACTCCTCTCTACGAGCAGTACTTC; cdr3_aa: CASSVSGTPLYEQYF; d_call: .; clone_size: medium-sized; j_call: TRBJ2-7; v_call: TRBV5-1
cdr3_nt: TGTGCCAGCAGCCCGACCAGGGCTGAAGCTTTCTTT; cdr3_aa: CASSPTRAEAFF; d_call: .; clone_size: .; j_call: TRBJ1-1; v_call: TRBV4-2
cdr3_nt: TGTGCCAGCGCCCCATCGGACGAGCAGTACTTC; cdr3_aa: CASAPSDEQYF; d_call: .; clone_size: .; j_call: TRBJ2-7; v_call: TRBV25-1
cdr3_nt: TGTGCCAGCAGCTTGGGTACAGGGCCCGAGCAGTACTTC; cdr3_aa: CASSLGTGPEQYF; d_call: .; clone_size: .; j_call: TRBJ2-7; v_call: TRBV11-1
cdr3_nt: TGTGCCAGCAGCGTAACAGGGGAATCACTGGATGGCTACACCTTC; cdr3_aa: CASSVTGESLDGYTF; d_call: TRBD1; clone_size: .; j_call: TRBJ1-2; v_call: TRBV9
cdr3_nt: TGTGCCAGTAGCCCCGGGCAGGGAGAATACTACGAGCAGTACTTC; cdr3_aa: CASSPGQGEYYEQYF; d_call: .; clone_size: once; j_call: TRBJ2-7; v_call: TRBV19
cdr3_nt: TGCAGTCTTCGGGACGCGGTCAATGAGCAGTTCTTC; cdr3_aa: CSLRDAVNEQFF; d_call: .; clone_size: many; j_call: TRBJ2-1; v_call: TRBV20-1
cdr3_nt: TGTGCCAGCAGCCCCCATCTTGGGCCAAATGAAAAACTGTTTTTT; cdr3_aa: CASSPHLGPNEKLFF; d_call: .; clone_size: many; j_call: TRBJ1-4; v_call: TRBV28
cdr3_nt: TGTGCCAGCAGCTGGAGACAGGGTCAGGAGACCCAGTACTTC; cdr3_aa: CASSWRQGQETQYF; d_call: TRBD1; clone_size: few; j_call: TRBJ2-5; v_call: TRBV13
cdr3_nt: TGCAGTGCTAGACGTCTAGCGGTGGCAGATACGCAGTATTTT; cdr3_aa: CSARRLAVADTQYF; d_call: TRBD2; clone_size: many; j_call: TRBJ2-3; v_call: TRBV20-1
cdr3_nt: TGTGCCAGCAGCTTGGGGAGACAGGGTTCTAACACCGGGGAGCTGTTTTTT; cdr3_aa: CASSLGRQGSNTGELFF; d_call: TRBD1; clone_size: many; j_call: TRBJ2-2; v_call: TRBV5-8
cdr3_nt: TGTGCCAGCAGTACCCCTCGGATCGAGGCCAACGTCCTGACTTTC; cdr3_aa: CASSTPRIEANVLTF; d_call: .; clone_size: .; j_call: TRBJ2-6; v_call: TRBV6-2/TRBV6-3
cdr3_nt: TGTGCCAGCAGCTTAGGGCCAGTTCGTGGGACACCCCTTGGAGGGCTGTTTTTT; cdr3_aa: CASSLGPVRGTPLGGLFF; d_call: .; clone_size: .; j_call: TRBJ2-2; v_call: TRBV7-9
cdr3_nt: TGTGCCAGCAGTCCATTGGGTAGCGGGAGCTCCTACGAGCAGTACTTC; cdr3_aa: CASSPLGSGSSYEQYF; d_call: TRBD2; clone_size: few; j_call: TRBJ2-7; v_call: TRBV28
cdr3_nt: TGTGCCGCCTCGAACGACAGGGGAGGCAATCAGCCCCAGCATTTT; cdr3_aa: CAASNDRGGNQPQHF; d_call: TRBD1; clone_size: .; j_call: TRBJ1-5; v_call: TRBV15
cdr3_nt: TGTGCCAGCAGTTTCTTGCGCGGGGAGACCCAGTACTTC; cdr3_aa: CASSFLRGETQYF; d_call: .; clone_size: .; j_call: TRBJ2-5; v_call: TRBV10-3
cdr3_nt: TGTGCCAGCAGTGACGGAGGGGCGAGCACTGAAGCTTTCTTT; cdr3_aa: CASSDGGASTEAFF; d_call: .; clone_size: .; j_call: TRBJ1-1; v_call: TRBV25-1
cdr3_nt: TGTGCCACCAGCAGAGATGAGGGAACAGGGAATGAAAAACTGTTTTTT; cdr3_aa: CATSRDEGTGNEKLFF; d_call: .; clone_size: many; j_call: TRBJ1-4; v_call: TRBV15
cdr3_nt: TGTGCCACCAGTGATTCGGGGAACACTGAAGCTTTCTTT; cdr3_aa: CATSDSGNTEAFF; d_call: .; clone_size: .; j_call: TRBJ1-1; v_call: TRBV24-1
cdr3_nt: TGTGCCAGCAGCCCCGGATTCGCCGGGGAGCTGTTTTTT; cdr3_aa: CASSPGFAGELFF; d_call: .; clone_size: few; j_call: TRBJ2-2; v_call: TRBV3-1
cdr3_nt: TGTGCCAGCAGTCCCAAGCGGGTGTCCTACAATGAGCAGTTCTTC; cdr3_aa: CASSPKRVSYNEQFF; d_call: .; clone_size: many; j_call: TRBJ2-1; v_call: TRBV27